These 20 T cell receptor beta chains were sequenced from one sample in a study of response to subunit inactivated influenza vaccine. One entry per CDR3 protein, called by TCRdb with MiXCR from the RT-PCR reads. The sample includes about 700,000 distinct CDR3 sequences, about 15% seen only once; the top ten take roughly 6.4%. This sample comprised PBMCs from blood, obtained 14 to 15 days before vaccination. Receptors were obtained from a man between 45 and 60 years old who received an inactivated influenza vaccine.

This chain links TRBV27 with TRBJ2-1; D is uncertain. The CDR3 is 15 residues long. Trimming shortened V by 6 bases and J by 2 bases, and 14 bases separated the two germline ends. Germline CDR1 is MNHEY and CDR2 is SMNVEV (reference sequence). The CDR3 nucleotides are TGTGCCAGCAGCGAGAATATAGGCCCCTACAATGAGCAGTTCTTC. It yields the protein CASSENIGPYNEQFF.

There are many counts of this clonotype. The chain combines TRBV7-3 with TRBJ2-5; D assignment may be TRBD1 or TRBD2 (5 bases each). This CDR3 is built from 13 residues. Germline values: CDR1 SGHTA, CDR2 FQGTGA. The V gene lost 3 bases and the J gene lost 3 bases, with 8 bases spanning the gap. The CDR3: CASSLGPKETQYF. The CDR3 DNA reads TGTGCCAGCAGCTTGGGACCAAAAGAGACCCAGTACTTC.

In DNA form, the CDR3 reads TGTGCCTGGAGTTTGGACAGCTCTGGGGCCAACGTCCTGACTTTC. It translates to CAWSLDSSGANVLTF. The chain has TRBV30 and TRBJ2-6, with D possibly matching TRBD1 (6 bases). CDR3 length: 15 amino acids. The germline V gene has CDR1 GTSNPN and CDR2 SVGIG (reference sequence). V was trimmed by 2 bases and J by 0 bases, leaving 8 bases between them.

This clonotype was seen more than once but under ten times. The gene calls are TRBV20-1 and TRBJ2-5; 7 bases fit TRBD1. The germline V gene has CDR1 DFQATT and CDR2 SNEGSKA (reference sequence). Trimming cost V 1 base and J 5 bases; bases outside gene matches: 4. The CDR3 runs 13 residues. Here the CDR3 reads CSARGDSGETQYF. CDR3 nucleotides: TGCAGTGCTAGAGGGGACAGTGGGGAGACCCAGTACTTC.

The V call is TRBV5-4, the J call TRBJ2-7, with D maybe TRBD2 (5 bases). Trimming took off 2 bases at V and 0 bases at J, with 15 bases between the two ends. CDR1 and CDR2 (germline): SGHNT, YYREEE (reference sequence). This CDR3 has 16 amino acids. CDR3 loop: CASSFLRDAYSYEQYF. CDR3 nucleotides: TGTGCCAGCAGCTTTCTTCGGGATGCTTACTCCTACGAGCAGTACTTC.

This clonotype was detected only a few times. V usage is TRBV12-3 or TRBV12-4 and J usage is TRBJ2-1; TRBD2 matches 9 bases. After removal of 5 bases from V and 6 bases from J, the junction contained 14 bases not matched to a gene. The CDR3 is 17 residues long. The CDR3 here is CASSPYEGREGGNEQFF. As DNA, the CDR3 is TGTGCCAGCAGTCCTTACGAAGGGCGGGAGGGTGGCAATGAGCAGTTCTTC.

In nucleotides, the CDR3 is TGTGCCAGCAGCGTACAGACAGGGAACGGCGAGCAGTACTTC. Its translation: CASSVQTGNGEQYF. This rearrangement joins TRBV9 to TRBJ2-7, with 7 positions matching TRBD1. In germline, CDR1 is SGDLS, CDR2 YYNGEE. The CDR3 runs to 14 residues. V lost 1 base and J lost 6; bases outside the gene matches: 7.

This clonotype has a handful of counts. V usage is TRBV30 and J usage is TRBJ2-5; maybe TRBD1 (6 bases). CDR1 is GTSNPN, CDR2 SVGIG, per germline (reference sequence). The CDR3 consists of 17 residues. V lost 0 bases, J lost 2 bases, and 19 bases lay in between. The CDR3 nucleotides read TGTGCCTGGAGTGTACAGAGGGTCGGGACACAACAAGAGACCCAGTACTTC. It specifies CAWSVQRVGTQQETQYF.

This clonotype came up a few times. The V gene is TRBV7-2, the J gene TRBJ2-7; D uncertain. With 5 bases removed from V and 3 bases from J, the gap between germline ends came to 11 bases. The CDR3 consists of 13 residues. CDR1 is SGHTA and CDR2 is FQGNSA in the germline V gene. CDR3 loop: CASSGRNSYEQYF. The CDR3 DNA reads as TGTGCCAGCAGCGGCCGAAACAGCTACGAGCAGTACTTC.

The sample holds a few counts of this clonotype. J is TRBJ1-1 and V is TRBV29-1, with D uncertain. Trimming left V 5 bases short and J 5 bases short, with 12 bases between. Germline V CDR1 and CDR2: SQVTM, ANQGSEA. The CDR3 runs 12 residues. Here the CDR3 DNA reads TGCAGCGTTACCAGAAGTGGGACTGAAGCTTTCTTT. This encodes CSVTRSGTEAFF.

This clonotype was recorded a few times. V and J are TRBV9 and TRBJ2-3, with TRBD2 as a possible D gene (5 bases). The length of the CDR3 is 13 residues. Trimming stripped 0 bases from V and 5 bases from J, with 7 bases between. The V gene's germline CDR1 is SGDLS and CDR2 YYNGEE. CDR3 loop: CASSVGAGDTQYF. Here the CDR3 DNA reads TGTGCCAGCAGCGTAGGTGCGGGAGATACGCAGTATTTT.

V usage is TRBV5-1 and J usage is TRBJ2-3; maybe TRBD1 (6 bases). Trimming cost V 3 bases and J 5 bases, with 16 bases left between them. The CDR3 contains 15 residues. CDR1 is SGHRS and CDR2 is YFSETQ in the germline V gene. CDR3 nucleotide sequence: TGCGCCAGCAGCTACTCACAGGGTAGGCGAGATACGCAGTATTTT. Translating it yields CASSYSQGRRDTQYF. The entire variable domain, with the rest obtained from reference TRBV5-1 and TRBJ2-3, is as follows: KAGVTQTPRYLIKTRGQQVTLSCSPISGHRSVSWYQQTPGQGLQFLFEYFSETQRNKGNFPGRFSGRQFSNSRSEMNVSTLELGDSALYLCASSYSQGRRDTQYFGPGTRLTVL.

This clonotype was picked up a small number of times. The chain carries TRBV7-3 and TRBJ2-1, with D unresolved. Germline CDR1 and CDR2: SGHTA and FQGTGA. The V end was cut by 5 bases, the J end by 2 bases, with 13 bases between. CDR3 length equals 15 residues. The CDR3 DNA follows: TGTGCCAGCAGCCGGACCCATGGAGCCTACAATGAGCAGTTCTTC. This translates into CASSRTHGAYNEQFF. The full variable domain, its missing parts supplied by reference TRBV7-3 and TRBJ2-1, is GAGVSQTPSNKVTEKGKYVELRCDPISGHTALYWYRQSLGQGPEFLIYFQGTGAADDSGLPNDRFFAVRPEGSVSTLKIQRTERGDSAVYLCASSRTHGAYNEQFFGPGTRLTVL.

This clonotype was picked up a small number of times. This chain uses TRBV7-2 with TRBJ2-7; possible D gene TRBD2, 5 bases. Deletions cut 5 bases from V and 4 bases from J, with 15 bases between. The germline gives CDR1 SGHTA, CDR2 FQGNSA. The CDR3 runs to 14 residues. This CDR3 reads CASSPGPGIYEQYF. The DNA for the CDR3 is TGTGCCAGCAGCCCCGGACCCGGGATTTACGAGCAGTACTTC.

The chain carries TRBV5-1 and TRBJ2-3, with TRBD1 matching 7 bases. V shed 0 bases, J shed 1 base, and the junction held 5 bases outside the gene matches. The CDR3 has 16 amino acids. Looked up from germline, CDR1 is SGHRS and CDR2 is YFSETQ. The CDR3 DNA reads TGCGCCAGCAGCTTGGGAATTACAGGGGGCACAGATACGCAGTATTTT. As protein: CASSLGITGGTDTQYF.

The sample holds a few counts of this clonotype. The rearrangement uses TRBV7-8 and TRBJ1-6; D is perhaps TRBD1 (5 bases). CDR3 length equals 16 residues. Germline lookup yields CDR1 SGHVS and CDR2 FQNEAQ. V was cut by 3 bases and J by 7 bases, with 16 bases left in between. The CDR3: CASSFGTGAVNSPLHF. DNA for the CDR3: TGTGCCAGCAGCTTCGGTACCGGGGCCGTAAATTCACCCCTCCACTTT.

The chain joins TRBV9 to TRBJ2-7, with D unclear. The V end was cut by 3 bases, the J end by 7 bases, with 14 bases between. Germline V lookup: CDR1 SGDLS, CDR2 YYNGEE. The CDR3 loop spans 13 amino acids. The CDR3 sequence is CASSASRTGEQYF. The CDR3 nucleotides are TGTGCCAGCAGCGCCTCACGGACGGGTGAGCAGTACTTC.

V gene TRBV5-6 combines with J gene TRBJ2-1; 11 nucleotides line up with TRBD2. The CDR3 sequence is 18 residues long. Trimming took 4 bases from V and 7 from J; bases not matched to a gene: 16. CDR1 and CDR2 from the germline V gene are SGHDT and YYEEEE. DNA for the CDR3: TGTGCCAGCAGCCCAACCCTACCTAGCGGGAGGAGTGTGAATGAGCAGTTCTTC. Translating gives CASSPTLPSGRSVNEQFF.

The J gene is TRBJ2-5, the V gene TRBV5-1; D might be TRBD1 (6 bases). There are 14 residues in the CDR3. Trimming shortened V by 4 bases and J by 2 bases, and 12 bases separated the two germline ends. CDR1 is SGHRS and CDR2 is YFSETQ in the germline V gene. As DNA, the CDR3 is TGCGCCAGCAGCCCCTACCAGGGGCAAGAGACCCAGTACTTC. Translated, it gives CASSPYQGQETQYF.

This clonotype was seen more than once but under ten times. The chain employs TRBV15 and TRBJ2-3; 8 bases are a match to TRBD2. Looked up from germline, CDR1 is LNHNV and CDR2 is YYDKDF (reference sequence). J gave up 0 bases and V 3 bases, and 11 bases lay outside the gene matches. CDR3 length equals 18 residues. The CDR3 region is CATSSVLGLARSTDTQYF. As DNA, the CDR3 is TGTGCCACCAGCAGTGTCCTAGGACTAGCCCGGAGCACAGATACGCAGTATTTT.